These 26 T cell receptor beta chains share one sample of origin, sequenced in a study of Ad26.COV2.S vaccination and SARS-CoV-2 variants. The data were produced by immunoSEQ multiplex PCR, yet TCRdb's version contains in-frame clones alone and is incomplete. The sample records 200,000 to 250,000 clones, around nine tenths being singletons. This sample's treatment: some 20 received Ad26.COV2.S at low or high dose, single or two shots; about 5 received placebo; per-sample allocation not given. Samples were taken on day 63 after the first vaccine or placebo injection. The sequencing here drew on peripheral blood, taken in a trial of Ad26.COV2.S vaccine versus placebo. These receptor sequences come from a person aged 18-60 years who received the Ad26.COV2.S COVID-19 vaccine or a placebo.

The chain carries TRBV12-5 and TRBJ2-3; 7 bases agree with TRBD2. V shed 4 bases, J shed 8 bases, and the junction held 9 bases outside the gene matches. Per germline, CDR1 LGHNT and CDR2 FRNRAP. CDR3 length: 14 residues. In nucleotides, the CDR3 is TGTGCTAGTGGTTCAGGGCAGGGAGGGATTACGCAGTATTTT. This gives the protein CASGSGQGGITQYF.

CDR3 in DNA: TGCGCCAGCAGCGGGGGACTAGCGGGAGCATATGAGCAGTTCTTC. Translated, it gives CASSGGLAGAYEQFF. J is TRBJ2-1 and V is TRBV5-1, with 14 bases that match TRBD2. Germline V gene sequence: CDR1 SGHRS, CDR2 YFSETQ. V trimming: 4 bases; J trimming: 8 bases; junction bases outside the gene matches: 5. The CDR3 has 15 residues.

J is TRBJ1-2 and V is TRBV7-2, with D possibly matching TRBD1 (5 bases). The V end lost 0 bases, the J end lost 8 bases, and 13 bases lay between the germline ends. The CDR3 runs to 14 residues. CDR1 SGHTA and CDR2 FQGNSA come from the germline V gene. This CDR3 reads CASSLADGARGYTF. The CDR3 nucleotides are TGTGCCAGCAGCTTAGCTGATGGGGCGCGAGGCTACACCTTC.

In DNA form, the CDR3 reads TGTGCCAGCAGTCTAAGCCGGACAGGGGACCACAATGAGCAGTTCTTC. Protein sequence: CASSLSRTGDHNEQFF. The V gene is TRBV7-3, the J gene TRBJ2-1; TRBD1 matches 9 bases. The CDR3 runs to 16 residues. With V trimmed by 6 bases and J by 5 bases, 11 bases remained unmatched. CDR1 and CDR2 from the germline V gene are SGHTA and FQGTGA.

The V gene is TRBV7-3, the J gene TRBJ2-3; 8 bases agree with TRBD2. V lost 0 bases, J lost 6 bases, and 5 bases stayed unmatched. There are 15 residues in the CDR3. CDR1 and CDR2 (germline): SGHTA, FQGTGA. CDR3 coding DNA: TGTGCCAGCAGCTTAACGGCGGGAGGACCCGATACGCAGTATTTT. This codes for CASSLTAGGPDTQYF.

The chain has TRBV19 and TRBJ2-1; 8 bases fit TRBD2. The V and J ends lost 2 bases and 3 bases, in that order; junction bases with no gene match: 9. The germline V gene has CDR1 LNHDA and CDR2 SQIVND (reference sequence). This CDR3 spans 17 amino acids. Written as DNA, the CDR3 is TGTGCCAGTAGTATAACAGCGGGAGACACCTTCTACAATGAGCAGTTCTTC. It specifies CASSITAGDTFYNEQFF.

This sequence joins TRBV6-5 and TRBJ2-7, with D perhaps matching TRBD1 (5 bases). This CDR3 is built from 11 residues. CDR1 is MNHEY, CDR2 SVGAGI, per germline. The V end lost 6 bases, the J end lost 6 bases, and 9 bases lay between the germline ends. For the CDR3, the DNA is TGTGCCAGCAGCCAGGGTGGCGAGCAGTACTTC. Its translation is CASSQGGEQYF.

The chain has TRBV6-5 and TRBJ2-7, with a tentative D call TRBD2 (5 bases). CDR3 length: 15 residues. CDR1 and CDR2 from the germline V gene are MNHEY and SVGAGI. Between the trimmed V and J ends, which lost 5 bases and 7 bases, there was a span of 21 bases. The CDR3 spells CASSHLTTRLREQYF. In nucleotides, the CDR3 is TGTGCCAGCAGTCACTTGACTACCCGTCTCCGGGAGCAGTACTTC.

V is TRBV5-5 and J is TRBJ2-7; TRBD1 might be the D (5 bases). V lost 1 base and J 11 bases, leaving 13 bases between the germline ends. This CDR3 region has 12 residues. The germline V gene encodes CDR1 SGHKS and CDR2 YYEKEE (reference sequence). The CDR3 region is CASSLSQGYEYF. CDR3 nucleotide sequence: TGTGCCAGCAGCTTGAGCCAGGGATACGAGTACTTC.

V gene TRBV11-2 combines with J gene TRBJ1-6; unclear D gene. This CDR3 is built from 15 residues. V was pared by 4 bases and J by 8 bases, with 15 bases between. CDR1 is SGHAT and CDR2 is FQNNGV in the germline V gene. CDR3 protein: CASSSLRGLDSPLHF. In DNA, the CDR3 is TGTGCCAGCAGCTCCCTTCGAGGGTTAGATTCACCCCTCCACTTT.

Details on this clone: At one end, the junction sequence differs from germline, possibly due to a read error. This chain links TRBV11-2 with TRBJ2-1; 8 bases match TRBD1. Per germline, CDR1 SGHAT and CDR2 FQNNGV. The CDR3 has 14 residues. The CDR3 coding sequence is TGTGCCAGCAGCATAGACAGGGGCGGCAATGAGCAGTTCTTC. Encoded protein: CASSIDRGGNEQFF.

The rearrangement links TRBV28 to TRBJ1-3; D not certain. The length of the CDR3 is 14 residues. Germline values: CDR1 MDHEN, CDR2 SYDVKM. The V gene lost 5 bases and the J gene lost 3 bases, with 11 bases spanning the gap. CDR3 sequence reads: CASSAHESGNTIYF. The CDR3, as DNA: TGTGCCAGCAGTGCGCATGAGAGTGGAAACACCATATATTTT.

The chain combines TRBV30 with TRBJ2-1; no clear D gene. Between the trimmed V and J ends, which lost 0 bases and 9 bases, there was a span of 15 bases. CDR3 length: 14 amino acids. CDR1 is GTSNPN and CDR2 is SVGIG in the germline V gene (reference sequence). The CDR3 reads CAWSVLRQSSEQFF. CDR3 sequence (DNA): TGTGCCTGGAGTGTACTACGGCAATCCAGTGAGCAGTTCTTC.

J is TRBJ2-1 and V is TRBV19; the match to TRBD2 covers 9 bases. Germline CDR1 is LNHDA and CDR2 is SQIVND (reference sequence). The CDR3 is 15 residues long. The V gene end was trimmed by 3 bases and the J gene end by 3 bases; junction bases not matched to a gene: 3. In DNA form, the CDR3 reads TGTGCCAGTAGTATGGCGGGGGGGGTCTACAATGAGCAGTTCTTC. Translation: CASSMAGGVYNEQFF.

The chain has TRBV6-6 and TRBJ2-3; the match to TRBD1 covers 8 bases. The J segment lost 0 bases and the V segment lost 4 bases, leaving 3 bases of the junction unmatched. CDR1 MNHNY and CDR2 SVGAGI come from the germline V gene (reference sequence). CDR3 length equals 15 residues. CDR3 sequence reads: CASSSDRASTDTQYF. The DNA for the CDR3 is TGTGCCAGCAGTTCGGACAGGGCAAGCACAGATACGCAGTATTTT.

This rearrangement joins TRBV7-9 to TRBJ1-1; TRBD1 is a possible D gene (6 bases). Germline-derived CDR1 and CDR2 are SEHNR and FQNEAQ (reference sequence). With 6 bases removed from V and 5 bases from J, the gap between germline ends came to 19 bases. The CDR3 contains 15 residues. Here the CDR3 reads CASSSTGMRGTEAFF. CDR3 nucleotide sequence: TGTGCCAGCAGTTCTACAGGGATGAGGGGTACTGAAGCTTTCTTT.

The V and J genes are TRBV5-4 and TRBJ2-1, with D maybe TRBD1 (7 bases). The germline V gene encodes CDR1 SGHNT and CDR2 YYREEE (reference sequence). The CDR3 runs to 18 residues. Trimming took off 3 bases at V and 7 bases at J, with 26 bases between the two ends. The CDR3 loop reads CASSSPRQGMIGGNEQFF. In DNA, the CDR3 is TGTGCCAGCAGCTCACCCCGACAGGGCATGATTGGAGGGAATGAGCAGTTCTTC.

The J gene is TRBJ1-4, the V gene TRBV6-5; 9 bases map to TRBD1. Looked up from germline, CDR1 is MNHEY and CDR2 is SVGAGI. J lost 8 bases, V lost 8 bases, and 9 bases had no gene match. There are 14 residues in the CDR3. CDR3 nucleotide sequence: TGTGCCAGCCGCTACAGGGGGCCTGAGGAAAAACTGTTTTTT. Translating it yields CASRYRGPEEKLFF.

The chain uses TRBV12-1 and TRBJ2-5; TRBD2, as called in the table, went unchecked against the DNA. TRBV12-1 counts as a pseudogene. The CDR3 loop spans 15 amino acids. Here the CDR3 DNA reads TGTGCCAGCAGCTTGGAGGGGAACCCCCCGGGGACCCAGTACTTC. It specifies CASSLEGNPPGTQYF.

The chain uses TRBV28 and TRBJ2-7; D gene ambiguous. The CDR3 sequence is 13 residues long. The germline V and J ends were trimmed by 2 bases and 3 bases, with 8 bases remaining between them. Germline lookup yields CDR1 MDHEN and CDR2 SYDVKM. The CDR3 loop is CASSLDSLYEQYF. The CDR3 region has the DNA TGTGCCAGCAGTTTAGACTCCCTCTACGAGCAGTACTTC.

The rearrangement links TRBV7-2 to TRBJ2-4; possible D gene TRBD1, 7 bases. Trimming took off 5 bases at V and 5 bases at J, with 13 bases between the two ends. The CDR3 contains 14 residues. Germline V gives CDR1 SGHTA, CDR2 FQGNSA. Here the CDR3 reads CASSPGGTENIQYF. The CDR3 DNA follows: TGTGCCAGCAGCCCAGGGGGGACCGAAAACATTCAGTACTTC.

The CDR3 loop reads CASRTGTAYGYTF. DNA of the CDR3: TGTGCCAGCAGGACCGGGACAGCCTATGGCTACACCTTC. The chain combines TRBV6-5 with TRBJ1-2; 7 nucleotides align to TRBD1. The germline V gene has CDR1 MNHEY and CDR2 SVGAGI. This CDR3 has 13 amino acids. V trimming: 6 bases; J trimming: 4 bases; junction bases outside the gene matches: 5.

The chain is built from TRBV18 and TRBJ1-5; 7 bases agree with TRBD1. From germline, CDR1 is KGHSH and CDR2 LQKENI. Unmatched junction bases numbered 15, after V lost 6 bases and J lost 7 bases. The CDR3 is made up of 16 amino acids. The CDR3 loop is CASSPTGSGVNQPQHF. The CDR3 DNA reads as TGTGCCAGCTCGCCGACAGGGTCCGGGGTCAACCAGCCCCAGCATTTT.

The chain couples TRBV11-2 to TRBJ2-5; 7 bases match TRBD1. V shed 1 base and J 7 bases; nucleotides not matched to a gene: 21. CDR1 and CDR2 (germline): SGHAT, FQNNGV. The CDR3 has 19 residues. CDR3 in DNA: TGTGCCAGCAGCTTAGTAGGGGGAGCGTCAGGGGGTCAGCCCGGGACCCAGTACTTC. Protein sequence: CASSLVGGASGGQPGTQYF.

The chain recombines TRBV5-1 with TRBJ1-2; D possibly corresponds to TRBD1 (5 bases). Trimming pared 0 bases from V and 7 bases from J, leaving 13 bases between. The germline gives CDR1 SGHRS, CDR2 YFSETQ. The CDR3 extends over 14 amino acids. DNA for the CDR3: TGCGCCAGCAGCTTGGTACGGCAGGGTGCTGGCTACACCTTC. This codes for CASSLVRQGAGYTF.

This chain links TRBV12-3 or TRBV12-4 with TRBJ2-7; TRBD2 might be the D (6 bases). V lost 0 bases and J lost 6, with 9 bases in between. The CDR3 has 13 amino acids. The CDR3: CASSLAPGGEQYF. The CDR3 nucleotides read TGTGCCAGCAGTTTAGCGCCCGGGGGCGAGCAGTACTTC.